Listed below are T cell receptor beta chains from one sample, sequenced in a study of regulatory T cells in long-lasting Graves disease. TCRdb re-analysed the multiplex PCR reads in MiXCR, keeping a single row per CDR3 protein. The sample holds some 400,000 distinct CDR3 sequences, more than 12% seen once. The same sample was also used in a study of T cells in Graves' hyperthyroidism and ophthalmopathy.

Sequenced here: peripheral blood mononuclear cells (PBMCs), sampled at new diagnosis, from a patient treated with antithyroid drugs. The receptors derive from a woman in her 30s with Graves disease. The CDR3 runs from the conserved cysteine through the conserved F or W. A D gene is named only where the DNA matches it firmly. Not every row has a clone size; where given, it reads once, few, many or a size class.

D gene	V gene	clone size	J gene	CDR3 protein	CDR3 DNA
.	TRBV19	.	TRBJ1-1	CASSITPRGDTEAFF	TGTGCCAGTAGTATAACCCCCCGAGGGGACACTGAAGCTTTCTTT
.	TRBV30	many	TRBJ1-1	CARRGGDEAFF	TGTGCCCGGCGAGGGGGGGATGAAGCTTTCTTT
.	TRBV7-9	once	TRBJ2-7	CASSGTQGYEQYF	TGTGCCAGCAGCGGCACACAGGGCTACGAGCAGTACTTC
.	TRBV10-3	few	TRBJ2-6	CAILDSGANVLTF	TGTGCCATTTTAGACTCTGGGGCCAACGTCCTGACTTTC
.	TRBV15	.	TRBJ2-7	CATSRVFGDEQYF	TGTGCCACCAGCAGGGTCTTTGGGGACGAGCAGTACTTC
.	TRBV13	.	TRBJ2-4	CASSLGGMGGLAKNIQYF	TGTGCCAGCAGCTTAGGGGGTATGGGGGGGCTAGCCAAAAACATTCAGTACTTC
TRBD2	TRBV15	few	TRBJ2-1	CATSRGLGLAGIEQFF	TGTGCCACCAGCAGGGGACTCGGACTAGCGGGAATTGAGCAGTTCTTC
TRBD2	TRBV6-1	many	TRBJ2-1	CASSPRAGGNNEQFF	TGTGCCAGCAGCCCACGGGCGGGAGGTAACAATGAGCAGTTCTTC
.	TRBV29-1	many	TRBJ2-7	CSVGRTDSYEQYF	TGCAGCGTTGGACGTACCGACTCCTACGAGCAGTACTTC
.	TRBV7-9	many	TRBJ1-2	CASSFLESSGYTF	TGTGCCAGCAGCTTTCTAGAGTCGTCTGGCTACACCTTC
TRBD1	TRBV7-3	many	TRBJ2-7	CASSYTGTGEYEQYF	TGTGCCAGCAGCTACACCGGGACAGGGGAATACGAGCAGTACTTC
TRBD2	TRBV19	.	TRBJ2-5	CASKPLTSGETQYF	TGTGCCAGTAAGCCTCTGACTAGCGGGGAGACCCAGTACTTC
TRBD1	TRBV10-3	many	TRBJ1-2	CAISHRDRRDYGYTF	TGTGCCATCAGCCACCGGGACAGGAGAGACTATGGCTACACCTTC
.	TRBV11-2	many	TRBJ2-7	CASSLGTGPSYEQYF	TGTGCCAGCAGCTTAGGGACCGGCCCCTCCTACGAGCAGTACTTC
TRBD2	TRBV6-2/TRBV6-3	many	TRBJ2-1	CASNGGTSGGNEQFF	TGTGCCAGCAATGGGGGGACTAGCGGGGGGAATGAGCAGTTCTTC
TRBD2	TRBV12-3/TRBV12-4	many	TRBJ2-5	CASSGLAGGYETQYF	TGTGCCAGCAGTGGACTAGCGGGAGGGTATGAGACCCAGTACTTC
TRBD2	TRBV3-1	few	TRBJ2-1	CASSQGAGADEQFF	TGTGCCAGCAGCCAAGGAGCGGGGGCGGATGAGCAGTTCTTC
.	TRBV2	few	TRBJ1-6	CASSEGGNSPLHF	TGTGCCAGCAGTGAAGGGGGAAATTCACCCCTCCACTTT
.	TRBV9	.	TRBJ1-1	CASSVGGANTEAFF	TGTGCCAGCAGCGTAGGGGGGGCCAACACTGAAGCTTTCTTT
.	TRBV7-2	many	TRBJ2-3	CASSPDYSDTQYF	TGTGCCAGCAGCCCGGACTATTCCGATACGCAGTATTTT
.	TRBV6-2/TRBV6-3	.	TRBJ2-7	CASSMRDLAGEQYF	TGTGCCAGCAGCATGAGGGACCTAGCAGGCGAGCAGTACTTC
.	TRBV20-1	many	TRBJ2-5	CSATNGETQYF	TGCAGTGCCACTAATGGAGAGACCCAGTACTTC
TRBD2	TRBV6-1	few	TRBJ2-1	CASRFSGSYNEQFF	TGTGCCAGCAGATTTAGCGGGAGCTACAATGAGCAGTTCTTC